This TCR beta chain was recovered during a study of blood T cell repertoires in COVID-19 (dated by TCRdb to 2018 to 2020). A note on the overall study: Samples covering the acute and convalescent phases of COVID-19 were provided by collaborators in the United States, Italy and Spain. HLA class I and class II types, where available, came from metadata supplied by the sample provider rather than from assay-based typing. The material from the prospective study consisted of cDNA or gDNA derived from T cells, B-cell-depleted T cells, or PBMCs. The sample metadata nearly always contained a de-identified subject ID, COVID-19 status, age in years and sex. The repertoires were made available in a free public database intended to serve as a resource for research on the immune response to SARS-CoV-2. The samples were drawn from the first 160 participants of the ongoing ImmuneRACE study and from 950 to 1,500 subjects provided by 6 global collaborators. Subjects who had been exposed to COVID-19, were actively infected with it, or had recovered from it provided the deeply sampled blood TCRbeta repertoires that made up the dataset. Study-wide conclusions, independent of this receptor: How much clinical and demographic metadata was included differed by source and by participant, and the metadata was provided uncurated.

Worth noting for this clone: Its antigen has not been determined. Qualities for individual bases were not recorded, and no much larger clone is one base off.

In the prospective study, participants were roughly 18 to 95 years old, resided in 20 to 30 geographic areas of the United States, and were enrolled through a virtual design. Cohort assignment in the prospective study relied on participant-reported clinical history from a screening survey and a study questionnaire. Exposed participants had been in contact, within 2 weeks of entering the study, with a person who had a PCR-confirmed or clinician-diagnosed case of COVID-19. Each participant in the prospective study had whole blood, serum and a nasopharyngeal or oropharyngeal swab collected by mobile phlebotomists. Prospective study participants could optionally give additional blood draws and questionnaires over an approximately 2-month period. Before DNA extraction, blood samples from the prospective study were shipped at room temperature or frozen. The CDR3 holds 13 amino acids from the cysteine to the phenylalanine. The sequence is cut down to CDR3 DNA, 39 bases in frame from base 1. Ends trimmed: V by 4 bases, J by 4 bases; bases unmatched to a gene: 3. Looking up the germline V gene (reference sequence) yields CDR1 LGHDT and CDR2 YNNKEL.

TCRbeta CDR3 regions were amplified from genomic DNA using the immunoSEQ Assay, a bias-controlled multiplex PCR. In the original analysis: Within the assay, amplification of reference gene primers was used to estimate how many nucleated cells each sample contained. To quantify the absolute abundance of each unique TCRbeta CDR3 rearrangement, sequence reads were collapsed and filtered. For each sample, productive Simpson clonality was calculated as the square root of Simpson's diversity index across productive rearrangements. TCRdb's version of the immuneACCESS table is confined to in-frame rearrangements and falls short of the full clone set. An unresolved V gene accounts for under half of the shortfall where checked; the remainder is of unknown origin. V and J calls and clone size are given by that table; D and trimming were obtained from the DNA. The sample has 300,000 to 400,000 clones on record, 85% of them singletons. The ten largest clonotypes hold 1.5% to 2% of the sample.

The sequenced sample consisted of PBMCs or T cells enriched from blood (not recorded which). The chain is made from TRBV3-1 (or the pseudogene TRBV3-2) and TRBJ1-2; TRBD1 agrees with 7 junctional bases. This receptor was identified in a woman aged 25 to 45 who had been exposed to COVID-19. The CDR3 protein is CASSLRTGYGYTF. The nucleotide sequence reads as follows: TGTGCCAGCAGCCTCCGGACAGGCTATGGCTACACCTTC.